Detailed here is one T cell receptor (beta chain). What it binds is unknown. Naive, central memory, regulatory and stem cell-like memory cells within the CD4+ compartment were sorted using CD45RO/CCR7/CD25/CD127/CD95/CD27. This entry is derived from a study of beta chain features in type 1 diabetes. General study results and limits: Whatever favoring of shorter templates PCR might show would apply equally to patients and controls. cDNA-based reads could over-represent cells with high TCR expression. In all four CD4+ subsets, TCRB CDR3 length was significantly, moderately reduced in type 1 diabetes.

The whole isolated RNA underwent reverse transcription, so sequencing captured expressed TCRB transcripts. Only in-frame clones appear in the TCRdb table, and some are missing; sequencing was by immunoSEQ multiplex PCR. The sample shows a few hundred thousand clones, roughly 17% of them seen only once. Germline V gene data show CDR1 as MDHEN and CDR2 as SYDVKM. There are 15 residues in the CDR3. The germline V and J ends were trimmed by 6 bases and 2 bases, with 14 bases remaining between them. This sequence was found in a man aged 30 to 45 with type 1 diabetes. The chain is built from TRBV28 and TRBJ1-5; no firm D call. The sample comprised naive CD4+ T cells from blood. The CDR3 protein is CASSTLGNGNQPQHF. CDR3 in DNA: TGTGCCAGCAGCACCCTGGGTAATGGCAATCAGCCCCAGCATTTT.